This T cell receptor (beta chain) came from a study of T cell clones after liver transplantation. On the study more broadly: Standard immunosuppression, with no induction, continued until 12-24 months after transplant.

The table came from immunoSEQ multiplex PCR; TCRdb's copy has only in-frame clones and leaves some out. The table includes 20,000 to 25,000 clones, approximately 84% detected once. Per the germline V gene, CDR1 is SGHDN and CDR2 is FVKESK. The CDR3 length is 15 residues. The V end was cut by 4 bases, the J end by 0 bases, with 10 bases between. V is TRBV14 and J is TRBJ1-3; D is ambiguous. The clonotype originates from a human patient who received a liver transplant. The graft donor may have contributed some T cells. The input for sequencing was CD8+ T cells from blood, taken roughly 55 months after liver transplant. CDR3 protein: CASSPEVFSGNTIYF. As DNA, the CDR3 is TGTGCCAGCAGCCCGGAGGTGTTCTCTGGAAACACCATATATTTT. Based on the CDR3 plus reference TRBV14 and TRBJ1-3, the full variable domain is EAGVTQFPSHSVIEKGQTVTLRCDPISGHDNLYWYRRVMGKEIKFLLHFVKESKQDESGMPNNRFLAERTGGTYSTLKVQPAELEDSGVYFCASSPEVFSGNTIYFGEGSWLTVV.